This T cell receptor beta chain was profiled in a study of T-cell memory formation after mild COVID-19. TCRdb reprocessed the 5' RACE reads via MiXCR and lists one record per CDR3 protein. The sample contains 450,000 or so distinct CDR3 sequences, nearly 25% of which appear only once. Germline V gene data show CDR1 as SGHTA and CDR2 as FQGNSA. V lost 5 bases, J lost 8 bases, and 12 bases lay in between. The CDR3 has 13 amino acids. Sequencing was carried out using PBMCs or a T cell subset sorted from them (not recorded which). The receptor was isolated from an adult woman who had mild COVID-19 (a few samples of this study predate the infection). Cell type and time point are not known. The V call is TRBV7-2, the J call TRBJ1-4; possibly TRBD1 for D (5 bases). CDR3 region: CASSPGAREKLFF. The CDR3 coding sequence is TGTGCCAGCAGCCCCGGGGCACGAGAAAAACTGTTTTTT.